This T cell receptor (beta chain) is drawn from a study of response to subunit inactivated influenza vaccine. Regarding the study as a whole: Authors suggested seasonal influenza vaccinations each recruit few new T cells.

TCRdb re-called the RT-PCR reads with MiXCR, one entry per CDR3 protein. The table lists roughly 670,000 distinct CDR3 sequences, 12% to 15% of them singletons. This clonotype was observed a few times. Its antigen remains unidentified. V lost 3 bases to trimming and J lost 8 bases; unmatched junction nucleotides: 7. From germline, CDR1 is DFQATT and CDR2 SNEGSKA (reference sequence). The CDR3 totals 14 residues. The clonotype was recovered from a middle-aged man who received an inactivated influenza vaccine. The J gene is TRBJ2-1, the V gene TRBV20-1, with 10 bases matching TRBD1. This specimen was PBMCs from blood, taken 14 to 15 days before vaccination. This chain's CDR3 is CSARGGQGSHEQFF. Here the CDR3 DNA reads TGCAGTGCTAGGGGGGGACAGGGGTCCCATGAGCAGTTCTTC.